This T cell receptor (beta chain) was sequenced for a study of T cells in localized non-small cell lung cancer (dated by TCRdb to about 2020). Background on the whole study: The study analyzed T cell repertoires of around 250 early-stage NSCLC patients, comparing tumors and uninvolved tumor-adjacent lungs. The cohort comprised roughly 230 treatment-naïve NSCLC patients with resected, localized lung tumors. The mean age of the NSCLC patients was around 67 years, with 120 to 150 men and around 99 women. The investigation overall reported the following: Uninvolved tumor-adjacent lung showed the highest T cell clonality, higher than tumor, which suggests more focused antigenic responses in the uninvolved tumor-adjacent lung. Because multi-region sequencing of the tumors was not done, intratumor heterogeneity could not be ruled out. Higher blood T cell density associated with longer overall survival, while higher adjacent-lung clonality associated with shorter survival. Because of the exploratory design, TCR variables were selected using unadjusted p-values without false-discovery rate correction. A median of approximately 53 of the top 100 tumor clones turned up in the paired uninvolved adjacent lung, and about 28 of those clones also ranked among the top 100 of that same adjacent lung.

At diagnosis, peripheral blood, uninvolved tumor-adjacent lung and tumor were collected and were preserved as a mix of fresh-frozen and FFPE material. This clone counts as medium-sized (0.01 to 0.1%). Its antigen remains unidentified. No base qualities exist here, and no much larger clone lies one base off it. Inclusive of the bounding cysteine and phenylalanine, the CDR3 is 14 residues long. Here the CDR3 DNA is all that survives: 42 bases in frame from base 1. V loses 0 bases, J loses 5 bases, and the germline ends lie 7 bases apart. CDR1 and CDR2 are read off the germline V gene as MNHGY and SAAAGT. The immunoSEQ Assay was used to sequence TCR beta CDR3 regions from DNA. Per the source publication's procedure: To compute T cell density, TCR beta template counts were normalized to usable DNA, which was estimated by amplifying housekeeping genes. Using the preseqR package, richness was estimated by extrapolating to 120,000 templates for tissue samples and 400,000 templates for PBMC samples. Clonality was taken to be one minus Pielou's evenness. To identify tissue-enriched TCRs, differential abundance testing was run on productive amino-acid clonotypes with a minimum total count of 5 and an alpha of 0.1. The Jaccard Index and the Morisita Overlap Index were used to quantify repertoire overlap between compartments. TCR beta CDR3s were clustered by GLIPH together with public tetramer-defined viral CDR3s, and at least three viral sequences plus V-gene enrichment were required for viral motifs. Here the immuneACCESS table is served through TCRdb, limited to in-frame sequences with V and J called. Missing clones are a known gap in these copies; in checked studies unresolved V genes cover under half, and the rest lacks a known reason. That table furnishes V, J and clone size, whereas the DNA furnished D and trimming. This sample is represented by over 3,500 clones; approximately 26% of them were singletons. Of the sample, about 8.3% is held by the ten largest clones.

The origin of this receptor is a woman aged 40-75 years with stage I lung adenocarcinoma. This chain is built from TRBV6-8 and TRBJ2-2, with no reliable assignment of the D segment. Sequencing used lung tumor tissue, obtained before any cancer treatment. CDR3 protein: CASSYSKPTGELFF. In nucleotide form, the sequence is TGTGCCAGCAGTTACTCGAAGCCGACCGGGGAGCTGTTTTTT.